One and the same sample provided the 23 T cell receptor beta chains below, sequenced in a study of blood T cell repertoires in COVID-19. Clones were sequenced by immunoSEQ multiplex PCR, and TCRdb holds only the in-frame ones, with some missing. The table includes more than 95,000 clones, about nine tenths detected once. The sequencing input was peripheral blood. The receptors derive from a man between 45 and 60 years old with acute or convalescent COVID-19.

This chain connects TRBV5-4 to TRBJ2-5; 9 nucleotides line up with TRBD2. CDR1 SGHNT and CDR2 YYREEE come from the germline V gene (reference sequence). This CDR3 spans 16 amino acids. With V trimmed by 2 bases and J by 5 bases, 10 bases remained unmatched. CDR3 sequence: CASSLRFSGRGETQYF. The CDR3 coding sequence is TGTGCCAGCAGCTTAAGGTTTAGCGGGAGAGGTGAGACCCAGTACTTC.

The chain employs TRBV10-3 and TRBJ1-2, with TRBD1 matching 8 bases. This CDR3 comprises 12 residues. CDR1 and CDR2 from the germline V gene are ENHRY and SYGVKD. V trimming: 6 bases; J trimming: 8 bases; junction bases outside the gene matches: 5. The CDR3 sequence is CAIRRTGYGYTF. In nucleotides, the CDR3 is TGTGCCATCAGGAGGACAGGGTACGGCTACACCTTC.

The chain carries TRBV10-1 and TRBJ1-1, with no clear D. The length of the CDR3 is 13 residues. Between the trimmed V and J ends, which lost 5 bases and 4 bases, there was a span of 11 bases. Germline CDR1 reads WNHNN; CDR2 reads SYGVQD (reference sequence). CDR3 sequence: CASSLSEATEAFF. CDR3 bases: TGCGCCAGCAGTCTATCAGAGGCCACTGAAGCTTTCTTT.

J is TRBJ2-5 and V is TRBV24-1; D call uncertain. The CDR3 length is 11 residues. In germline, CDR1 is KGHDR, CDR2 SFDVKD. Trimming cost V 5 bases and J 5 bases, with 5 bases left between them. CDR3 amino acids: CATSVVETQYF. In nucleotides, the CDR3 is TGTGCCACCAGTGTCGTGGAGACCCAGTACTTC.

The chain is built from TRBV6-4 and TRBJ1-2, with a tentative D call TRBD1 (5 bases). The length of the CDR3 is 15 residues. Germline CDR1 and CDR2: MRHNA and SNTAGT. V was clipped by 7 bases and J by 4 bases, with 19 bases between them. CDR3 sequence (DNA): TGTGCCAGCACCGGAGGCGGGGGTGGACTCTATGGCTACACCTTC. Protein sequence: CASTGGGGGLYGYTF.

This clone appeared a few times. The CDR3: CASSFSTRDTDTQYF. CDR3 DNA sequence: TGCGCCAGCAGCTTTTCAACTAGAGACACAGATACGCAGTATTTT. The rearrangement joins TRBV5-1 to TRBJ2-3; perhaps TRBD2 as D (5 bases). The CDR3 runs 15 residues. V lost 2 bases and J 2 bases, leaving 12 bases between the germline ends. Germline V gene lookup returns CDR1 SGHRS and CDR2 YFSETQ.

The chain has TRBV11-2 and TRBJ2-3; 7 bases agree with TRBD1. The CDR3 is made up of 15 amino acids. The germline V gene encodes CDR1 SGHAT and CDR2 FQNNGV. J gave up 6 bases and V 5 bases, and 11 bases lay outside the gene matches. CDR3 protein: CASSGRNRGADTQYF. The CDR3 DNA is TGTGCCAGCAGCGGTCGAAACAGGGGCGCGGATACGCAGTATTTT.

This clone has a handful of counts. This rearrangement joins TRBV5-1 to TRBJ2-5, with a tentative D call TRBD1 (5 bases). Germline loops: CDR1 SGHRS, CDR2 YFSETQ. The ends were cut back, 6 bases at V and 4 bases at J, with 19 bases in the middle. The CDR3 has 15 residues. CDR3 bases: TGCGCCAGCACAGACCCCAGGGTCGGTGGAGAGACCCAGTACTTC. It encodes CASTDPRVGGETQYF. Together with reference TRBV5-1 and TRBJ2-5, the CDR3 gives the full variable domain: KAGVTQTPRYLIKTRGQQVTLSCSPISGHRSVSWYQQTPGQGLQFLFEYFSETQRNKGNFPGRFSGRQFSNSRSEMNVSTLELGDSALYLCASTDPRVGGETQYFGPGTRLLVL.

This chain connects TRBV7-9 to TRBJ1-3; 9 positions match TRBD1. The CDR3 extends over 17 amino acids. The V and J ends lost 0 bases and 0 bases, in that order; junction bases with no gene match: 3. Germline loops: CDR1 SEHNR, CDR2 FQNEAQ (reference sequence). The CDR3 DNA is TGTGCCAGCAGCTTAGCGGGGACAGGGACCTCTGGAAACACCATATATTTT. Translated: CASSLAGTGTSGNTIYF.

This CDR3 is CASSSAASTDTQYF. CDR3 nucleotide sequence: TGTGCCAGCAGTTCAGCGGCTAGCACAGATACGCAGTATTTT. The rearrangement links TRBV27 to TRBJ2-3; possibly TRBD2 for D (5 bases). Trimming pared 4 bases from V and 0 bases from J, leaving 8 bases between. The CDR3 sequence is 14 residues long. Germline V gene lookup returns CDR1 MNHEY and CDR2 SMNVEV (reference sequence).

This sequence joins TRBV3-1 (or the pseudogene TRBV3-2) and TRBJ2-5; the match to TRBD1 covers 7 bases. The germline V gene has CDR1 LGHDT and CDR2 YNNKEL (reference sequence). This CDR3 is built from 16 residues. J lost 1 base, V lost 4 bases, and 9 bases had no gene match. The CDR3 sequence: CASSLGQVEVQETQYF. The CDR3, as DNA: TGTGCCAGCAGCCTTGGACAGGTAGAAGTCCAAGAGACCCAGTACTTC.

This chain joins TRBV12-3 or TRBV12-4 and TRBJ1-2, with D perhaps TRBD1 (6 bases). With 3 bases removed from V and 8 bases from J, the gap between germline ends came to 13 bases. The CDR3 is 13 amino acids. CDR3 nucleotides: TGTGCCAGCAGTTTTCAGGGGCTTGACGGCTACACCTTC. This codes for CASSFQGLDGYTF.

The chain is built from TRBV6-5 and TRBJ2-1; 8 nucleotides line up with TRBD2. Germline CDR1 is MNHEY and CDR2 is SVGAGI. The trim removed 7 bases at V and 9 bases at J, leaving 11 bases unmatched. The CDR3 length is 14 residues. The CDR3 is CASTLRAGDGEQFF. The CDR3 DNA is TGTGCCAGCACTCTGAGAGCGGGAGATGGTGAGCAGTTCTTC.

The CDR3: CASSPPIGGRNTEAFF. CDR3 nucleotide sequence: TGTGCCAGCTCACCACCTATCGGAGGTCGGAACACTGAAGCTTTCTTT. The chain recombines TRBV18 with TRBJ1-1, with D hard to call. This CDR3 comprises 16 residues. Per germline, CDR1 KGHSH and CDR2 LQKENI. Trimming cost V 0 bases and J 1 base, with 12 bases left between them.

The chain is built from TRBV7-8 and TRBJ1-1; 11 bases align to TRBD1. The CDR3 length is 14 residues. The germline CDR1 and CDR2 sequences are SGHVS and FQNEAQ. The junction had 2 bases not matched to a gene; V was cut back by 4 bases and J by 4 bases. The CDR3 protein is CASSWGQGGTEAFF. In DNA, the CDR3 is TGTGCCAGCAGCTGGGGACAGGGGGGCACTGAAGCTTTCTTT.

The chain employs TRBV12-3 or TRBV12-4 and TRBJ2-7; possibly TRBD2 for D (5 bases). Trimming took off 5 bases at V and 6 bases at J, with 8 bases between the two ends. CDR3 length equals 11 residues. CDR3 sequence reads: CASSRTSEQYF. CDR3 bases: TGTGCCAGCAGTCGGACTTCCGAGCAGTACTTC.

The rearrangement joins TRBV2 to TRBJ2-7; 11 positions match TRBD1. This CDR3 spans 14 amino acids. V lost 3 bases to trimming and J lost 6 bases; unmatched junction nucleotides: 4. Germline V lookup: CDR1 SNHLY, CDR2 FYNNEI. This CDR3 is CASSEDRGLGEQYF. CDR3 nucleotides: TGTGCCAGCAGTGAGGACAGGGGGCTGGGCGAGCAGTACTTC.

The J gene is TRBJ1-1, the V gene TRBV25-1; maybe TRBD1 (6 bases). CDR3 size: 14 residues. Trimming removed 5 bases at V and 4 bases at J, with 14 bases between. The germline V gene has CDR1 MGHDK and CDR2 SYGVNS. Written as DNA, the CDR3 is TGTGCCAGCAGTTGGAGGGGGGGAATCACTGAAGCTTTCTTT. Protein sequence: CASSWRGGITEAFF.

This sequence joins TRBV9 and TRBJ2-3; 10 nucleotides agree with TRBD2. The germline CDR1 and CDR2 sequences are SGDLS and YYNGEE. CDR3 length: 16 residues. V was pared by 3 bases and J by 1 base, with 5 bases of the junction left unmatched. CDR3 residues: CASSEGTSVRTDTQYF. The CDR3 coding sequence is TGTGCCAGCAGCGAAGGGACTAGCGTTCGCACAGATACGCAGTATTTT.

V usage is TRBV24-1 and J usage is TRBJ2-1; 14 bases are a match to TRBD2. This CDR3 has 17 amino acids. V trimming: 4 bases; J trimming: 5 bases; junction bases outside the gene matches: 6. Germline V lookup: CDR1 KGHDR, CDR2 SFDVKD. The CDR3 spells CATSDRTSGRSHNEQFF. In nucleotides, the CDR3 is TGTGCCACCAGTGACCGGACTAGCGGGAGGTCCCACAATGAGCAGTTCTTC.

This sequence joins TRBV5-6 and TRBJ1-2; D unresolved. Trimming took 1 base from V and 4 from J, leaving 11 bases between them. The CDR3 loop spans 14 amino acids. The germline gives CDR1 SGHDT, CDR2 YYEEEE. The CDR3 coding sequence is TGTGCCAGCAGCTTGTGGCAGTTACCCTATGGCTACACCTTC. Its protein is CASSLWQLPYGYTF. Combining the CDR3 with reference TRBV5-6 and TRBJ1-2 gives the whole variable domain DAGVTQSPTHLIKTRGQQVTLRCSPKSGHDTVSWYQQALGQGPQFIFQYYEEEERQRGNFPDRFSGHQFPNYSSELNVNALLLGDSALYLCASSLWQLPYGYTFGSGTRLTVV.

At least ten counts were recorded for this clone. The chain joins TRBV24-1 to TRBJ2-1; 9 nucleotides line up with TRBD1. Germline V CDR1 and CDR2: KGHDR, SFDVKD. V dropped 5 bases and J dropped 7; count of bases not matched to a gene: 5. This CDR3 comprises 14 residues. The CDR3 loop is CATSASGTGNEQFF. The CDR3 DNA reads as TGTGCCACCAGTGCTTCGGGGACAGGGAATGAGCAGTTCTTC.

The chain uses TRBV27 and TRBJ1-1; TRBD1 aligns across 7 bases. Germline V gene sequence: CDR1 MNHEY, CDR2 SMNVEV (reference sequence). The CDR3 extends over 14 amino acids. The J segment lost 1 base and the V segment lost 3 bases, leaving 2 bases of the junction unmatched. The CDR3 here is CASSFTGENTEAFF. The CDR3 nucleotides read TGTGCCAGCAGTTTTACAGGGGAGAACACTGAAGCTTTCTTT.